These 2 T cell receptor beta chains were all obtained from the same sample, sequenced in a study of shared clonotypes between healthy human individuals. Only in-frame clones appear in the TCRdb table, and some are missing; sequencing was by immunoSEQ multiplex PCR. The sample includes some 690,000 clones, about 90% seen only once; the top ten take 34%. Sequencing used memory CD8+ T cells from PBMCs. Subset meaning: CD45RO+ cells pooled with CCR7-negative TemRA cells. The receptors shown here come from a man aged 18 to 30 in good health. Some clones in this sample may be carry-over from other donors' samples.

This clone occurred once. This chain connects TRBV27 to TRBJ2-5; a possible D gene is TRBD1 (5 bases). Trimming cost V 0 bases and J 4 bases, with 21 bases left between them. The CDR3 is made up of 18 amino acids. Germline values: CDR1 MNHEY, CDR2 SMNVEV (reference sequence). The CDR3 sequence: CASSLSKIDLGVRETQYF. CDR3 DNA: TGTGCCAGCAGTTTATCGAAAATCGACTTAGGGGTGAGAGAGACCCAGTACTTC.

Concerning this clone itself: Additional DNA sequences in this sample encode the identical CDR3. The chain couples TRBV4-1 to TRBJ2-1, with a possible D match to TRBD1 (6 bases). Deletions cut 0 bases from V and 2 bases from J, with 8 bases between. The germline CDR1 and CDR2 sequences are MGHRA and YSYEKL. This CDR3 spans 15 amino acids. This chain's CDR3 is CASSQDRGTYNEQFF. CDR3 in DNA: TGCGCCAGCAGCCAAGACAGGGGAACCTACAATGAGCAGTTCTTC.